The TCR beta chain under discussion was sequenced for a study of OX40 agonist ivuxolimab in advanced cancers. Generated by immunoSEQ multiplex PCR, the TCRdb table keeps only in-frame clones and is missing some. The table shows about 26,000 clones, with about nine tenths occurring only once. The ends were cut back, 2 bases at V and 3 bases at J, with 5 bases in the middle. The CDR3 covers 12 residues. CDR1 and CDR2 (germline): MDHEN, SYDVKM. Patients who had autoimmune disease history or got systemic immunosuppression were left out. The clonotype originates from an adult with an advanced solid tumor such as melanoma, head and neck, liver or kidney cancer. The specimen comprised CD4+ or CD8+ T cells sorted from blood, sampled in a trial of the OX40 agonist ivuxolimab. This chain joins TRBV28 and TRBJ2-7; no firm D call. CDR3 in DNA: TGTGCCAGCAGTTTAATGGGCTACGAGCAGTACTTC. Translating it yields CASSLMGYEQYF. Based on the CDR3 plus reference TRBV28 and TRBJ2-7, the full variable domain is DVKVTQSSRYLVKRTGEKVFLECVQDMDHENMFWYRQDPGLGLRLIYFSYDVKMKEKGDIPEGYSVSREKKERFSLILESASTNQTSMYLCASSLMGYEQYFGPGTRLTVT.